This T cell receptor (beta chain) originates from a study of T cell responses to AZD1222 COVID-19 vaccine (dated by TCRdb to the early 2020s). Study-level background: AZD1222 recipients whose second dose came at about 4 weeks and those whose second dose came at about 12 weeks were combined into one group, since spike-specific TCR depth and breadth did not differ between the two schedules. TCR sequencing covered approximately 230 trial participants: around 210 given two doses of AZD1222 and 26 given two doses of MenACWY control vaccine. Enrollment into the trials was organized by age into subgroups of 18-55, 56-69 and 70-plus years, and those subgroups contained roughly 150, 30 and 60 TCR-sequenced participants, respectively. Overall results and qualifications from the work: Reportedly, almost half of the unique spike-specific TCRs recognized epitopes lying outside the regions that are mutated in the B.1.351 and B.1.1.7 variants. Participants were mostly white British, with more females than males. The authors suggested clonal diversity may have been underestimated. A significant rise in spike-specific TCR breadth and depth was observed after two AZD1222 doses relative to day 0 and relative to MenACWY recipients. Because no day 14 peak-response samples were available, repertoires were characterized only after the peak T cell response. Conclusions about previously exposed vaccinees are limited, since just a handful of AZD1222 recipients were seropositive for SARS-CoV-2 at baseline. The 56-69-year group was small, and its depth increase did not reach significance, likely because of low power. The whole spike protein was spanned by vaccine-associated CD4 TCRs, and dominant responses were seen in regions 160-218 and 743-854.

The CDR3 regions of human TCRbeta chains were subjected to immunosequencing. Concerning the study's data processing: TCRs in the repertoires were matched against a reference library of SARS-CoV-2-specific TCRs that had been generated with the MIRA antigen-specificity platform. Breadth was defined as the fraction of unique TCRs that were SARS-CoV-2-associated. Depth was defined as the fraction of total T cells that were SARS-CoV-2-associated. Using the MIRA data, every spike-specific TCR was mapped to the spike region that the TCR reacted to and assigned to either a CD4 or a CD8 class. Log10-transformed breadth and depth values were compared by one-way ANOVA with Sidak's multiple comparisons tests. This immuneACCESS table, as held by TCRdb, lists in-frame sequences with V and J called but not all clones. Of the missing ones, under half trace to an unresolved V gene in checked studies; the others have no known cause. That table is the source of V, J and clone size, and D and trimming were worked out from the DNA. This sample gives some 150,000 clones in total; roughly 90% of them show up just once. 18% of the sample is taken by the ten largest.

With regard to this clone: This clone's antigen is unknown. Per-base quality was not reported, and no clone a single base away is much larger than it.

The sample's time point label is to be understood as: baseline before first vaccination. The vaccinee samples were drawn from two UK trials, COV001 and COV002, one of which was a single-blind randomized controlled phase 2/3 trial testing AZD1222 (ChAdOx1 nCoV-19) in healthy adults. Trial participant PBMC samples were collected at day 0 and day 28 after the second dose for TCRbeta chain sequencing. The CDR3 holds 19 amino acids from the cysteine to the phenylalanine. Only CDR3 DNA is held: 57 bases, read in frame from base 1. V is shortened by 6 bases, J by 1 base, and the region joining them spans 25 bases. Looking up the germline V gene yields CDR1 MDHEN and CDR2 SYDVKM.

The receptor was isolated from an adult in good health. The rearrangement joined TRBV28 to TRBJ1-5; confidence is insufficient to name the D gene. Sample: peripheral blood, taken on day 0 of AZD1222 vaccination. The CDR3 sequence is CASSSPGQARWESNQPQHF. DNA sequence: TGTGCCAGCAGCTCCCCCGGCCAGGCCCGGTGGGAGAGCAATCAGCCCCAGCATTTT.